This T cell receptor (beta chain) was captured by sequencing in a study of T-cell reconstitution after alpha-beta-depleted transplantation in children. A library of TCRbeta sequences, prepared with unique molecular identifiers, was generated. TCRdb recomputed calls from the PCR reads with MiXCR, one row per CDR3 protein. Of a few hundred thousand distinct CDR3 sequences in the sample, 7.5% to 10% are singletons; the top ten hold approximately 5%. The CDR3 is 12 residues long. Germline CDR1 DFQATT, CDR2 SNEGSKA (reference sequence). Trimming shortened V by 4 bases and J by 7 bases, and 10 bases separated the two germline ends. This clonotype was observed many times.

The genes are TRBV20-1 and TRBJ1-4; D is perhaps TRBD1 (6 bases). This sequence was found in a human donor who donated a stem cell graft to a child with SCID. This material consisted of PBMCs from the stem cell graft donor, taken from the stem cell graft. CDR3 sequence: CSATTGSEKLFF. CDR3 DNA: TGCAGTGCTACAACAGGGAGTGAAAAACTGTTTTTT.